These 23 T cell receptor beta chains originate from one sample sequenced in a study of T cell responses to AZD1222 COVID-19 vaccine. Sequencing was performed with immunoSEQ multiplex PCR; in TCRdb, only in-frame clones are kept and a portion is missing. The sample holds 150,000 to 200,000 clones, approximately 94% seen once. The sample was peripheral blood, taken 28 days after the second dose of the MenACWY control vaccine. These receptors came from an adult who received the MenACWY meningococcal vaccine as a control.

The chain employs TRBV27 and TRBJ1-1; perhaps TRBD1 as D (5 bases). The CDR3 contains 14 residues. Germline-derived CDR1 and CDR2 are MNHEY and SMNVEV (reference sequence). Trimming left V 3 bases short and J 1 base short, with 9 bases between. As DNA, the CDR3 is TGTGCCAGCAGTTTGCCAGGGAAGAACACTGAAGCTTTCTTT. Its translation is CASSLPGKNTEAFF.

This chain links TRBV7-2 with TRBJ2-6, with D tentatively TRBD1 or TRBD2 (5 bases each). The CDR3 has 16 residues. Germline V gene data show CDR1 as SGHTA and CDR2 as FQGNSA. V dropped 5 bases and J dropped 0 bases, with 11 bases sitting between them. CDR3 bases: TGTGCCAGCAGCCATGCAGGGAGCTCTGGGGCCAACGTCCTGACTTTC. Residues: CASSHAGSSGANVLTF. The whole variable domain, remainder taken from reference TRBV7-2 and TRBJ2-6, is GAGVSQSPSNKVTEKGKDVELRCDPISGHTALYWYRQSLGQGLEFLIYFQGNSAPDKSGLPSDRFSAERTGGSVSTLTIQRTQQEDSAVYLCASSHAGSSGANVLTFGAGSRLTVL.

The chain has TRBV5-1 and TRBJ2-6, with a possible D match to TRBD2 (6 bases). Trimming pared 0 bases from V and 4 bases from J, leaving 14 bases between. This CDR3 is built from 17 residues. CDR1 SGHRS and CDR2 YFSETQ come from the germline V gene. CDR3 sequence (DNA): TGCGCCAGCAGCTTGGACCTGGGACTGGGAGGGGCCAACGTCCTGACTTTC. This sequence encodes CASSLDLGLGGANVLTF.

The gene calls are TRBV2 and TRBJ1-3; D ambiguous. Looked up from germline, CDR1 is SNHLY and CDR2 is FYNNEI. V was pared by 4 bases and J by 4 bases, with 14 bases between. The length of the CDR3 is 15 residues. Written as DNA, the CDR3 is TGTGCCAGCAGTGCAGACAAATGGTCCGGAAACACCATATATTTT. Translating gives CASSADKWSGNTIYF.

This chain joins TRBV19 and TRBJ2-7, with TRBD2 matching over 9 bases. The CDR3 is 15 amino acids. The germline CDR1 and CDR2 sequences are LNHDA and SQIVND (reference sequence). V gave up 4 bases and J gave up 4 bases; unmatched junction bases: 8. CDR3 loop: CASSKPASGNYEQYF. CDR3 nucleotide sequence: TGTGCCAGTAGTAAGCCGGCTAGCGGGAATTACGAGCAGTACTTC.

The chain uses TRBV5-1 and TRBJ2-1; 11 bases are shared with TRBD2. Germline-derived CDR1 and CDR2 are SGHRS and YFSETQ. The CDR3 covers 15 residues. Trimming cost V 5 bases and J 9 bases; bases outside gene matches: 10. CDR3 region: CASSSTSGRRTEQFF. CDR3 DNA: TGCGCCAGCAGTTCTACTAGCGGGAGAAGAACTGAGCAGTTCTTC.

The V call is TRBV12-3 or TRBV12-4, the J call TRBJ2-7; perhaps TRBD2 as D (6 bases). CDR3 length: 13 residues. The V and J ends lost 0 bases and 6 bases respectively, with 9 bases between them. The CDR3 nucleotides are TGTGCCAGCAGTTTAGCTGGAGGGAGCGAGCAGTACTTC. Translation gives CASSLAGGSEQYF.

The CDR3 coding sequence is TGCGCCAGCAGCTTGGATGGGGGAAACACTGAAGCTTTCTTT. Translated: CASSLDGGNTEAFF. The V gene is TRBV5-1, the J gene TRBJ1-1; TRBD1 might be the D (5 bases). The CDR3 consists of 14 residues. Per the germline V gene, CDR1 is SGHRS and CDR2 is YFSETQ. V was shortened by 0 bases and J by 2 bases, with 8 bases between the two germline ends.

This chain links TRBV5-6 with TRBJ1-1; no definite D call. The CDR3 contains 15 residues. Germline V CDR1 and CDR2: SGHDT, YYEEEE. The V gene lost 0 bases and the J gene lost 3 bases, with 12 bases spanning the gap. The DNA of the CDR3 is TGTGCCAGCAGCTTGGCTCGGCGGGTGGACACTGAAGCTTTCTTT. This gives the protein CASSLARRVDTEAFF.

The rearrangement joins TRBV15 to TRBJ2-7, with D possibly TRBD1 on 6 matching bases. In germline, CDR1 is LNHNV, CDR2 YYDKDF (reference sequence). This CDR3 has 17 amino acids. The V end was cut by 1 base, the J end by 4 bases, with 20 bases between. This CDR3 is CATSRGWKGQSLYEQYF. As DNA, the CDR3 is TGTGCCACCAGCAGAGGGTGGAAAGGACAGAGCCTATACGAGCAGTACTTC.

The chain combines TRBV30 with TRBJ1-1; 7 positions match TRBD1. After removal of 5 bases from V and 2 bases from J, the junction contained 5 bases not matched to a gene. From germline, CDR1 is GTSNPN and CDR2 SVGIG (reference sequence). CDR3 length: 13 residues. The CDR3 nucleotides read TGTGCCTGGGAGGGACAGTTTAACACTGAAGCTTTCTTT. Translated, it gives CAWEGQFNTEAFF.

The chain has TRBV12-5 and TRBJ2-5, with unresolved D. V lost 7 bases and J 5 bases, leaving 11 bases between the germline ends. This CDR3 is built from 12 residues. Germline values: CDR1 LGHNT, CDR2 FRNRAP. The CDR3 is CASAQSGETQYF. The CDR3 DNA is TGTGCTAGTGCCCAATCCGGGGAGACCCAGTACTTC.

The chain combines TRBV11-2 with TRBJ2-2, with 11 bases fitting TRBD2. Looked up from germline, CDR1 is SGHAT and CDR2 is FQNNGV. Unmatched junction bases numbered 7, after V lost 2 bases and J lost 5 bases. This CDR3 comprises 17 residues. The CDR3 protein is CASSLRLAGRWTGELFF. Here the CDR3 DNA reads TGTGCCAGCAGCTTAAGACTAGCGGGACGCTGGACCGGGGAGCTGTTTTTT.

V and J are TRBV2 and TRBJ1-2; 9 bases map to TRBD1. Trimming cost V 6 bases and J 0 bases; bases outside gene matches: 8. CDR3 size: 16 residues. The germline CDR1 and CDR2 sequences are SNHLY and FYNNEI. CDR3 DNA sequence: TGTGCCAGCAGCTCCGGGACAGGGACAACTAACTATGGCTACACCTTC. Protein: CASSSGTGTTNYGYTF.

V and J are TRBV7-2 and TRBJ2-3; D is undetermined. V was pared by 1 base and J by 7 bases, with 15 bases between. Per the germline V gene, CDR1 is SGHTA and CDR2 is FQGNSA. This CDR3 is 15 amino acids long. As DNA, the CDR3 is TGTGCCAGCAGCTTAGGGGGTACACGACAAAATACGCAGTATTTT. Its protein product is CASSLGGTRQNTQYF.

The chain uses TRBV6-5 and TRBJ1-4, with TRBD1 matching over 8 bases. J gave up 2 bases and V 6 bases, and 2 bases lay outside the gene matches. This CDR3 spans 14 amino acids. CDR1 and CDR2 from the germline V gene are MNHEY and SVGAGI. The CDR3 coding sequence is TGTGCCAGCAGCTGGACAGGGACTAATGAAAAACTGTTTTTT. This sequence encodes CASSWTGTNEKLFF.

The V and J genes are TRBV5-1 and TRBJ2-3; D gene uncertain. V was pared by 7 bases and J by 1 base, with 16 bases between. The CDR3 is 15 amino acids. Germline CDR1 SGHRS, CDR2 YFSETQ. The CDR3: CASSLVQARTDTQYF. The CDR3 coding sequence is TGCGCCAGCTCCTTGGTCCAGGCGCGCACAGATACGCAGTATTTT.

The rearrangement uses TRBV27 and TRBJ2-7; D might be TRBD1 or TRBD2, each matching 6 bases. The CDR3 spans 13 residues. Trimming shortened V by 5 bases and J by 9 bases, and 17 bases separated the two germline ends. CDR1 and CDR2 (germline): MNHEY, SMNVEV (reference sequence). CDR3 region: CASSPAGRGGQYF. The CDR3 coding sequence is TGTGCCAGCAGTCCAGCGGGTAGAGGGGGGCAGTACTTC.

The chain recombines TRBV28 with TRBJ1-1; D is possibly TRBD1 (5 bases). The CDR3 has 14 residues. Trimming stripped 3 bases from V and 4 bases from J, with 12 bases between. Germline loops: CDR1 MDHEN, CDR2 SYDVKM. The CDR3 here is CASSFGGRGTEAFF. CDR3 nucleotide sequence: TGTGCCAGCAGTTTTGGCGGAAGGGGCACTGAAGCTTTCTTT.

The rearrangement uses TRBV5-1 and TRBJ1-2; 9 bases align to TRBD1. Germline CDR1 is SGHRS and CDR2 is YFSETQ. The trim removed 6 bases at V and 8 bases at J, leaving 5 bases unmatched. This CDR3 spans 12 amino acids. The chain's CDR3 is CASTWDREGYTF. The DNA for the CDR3 is TGCGCCAGCACGTGGGACAGGGAAGGCTACACCTTC.

The chain combines TRBV27 with TRBJ1-5, with a weak D call TRBD1 (6 bases). V lost 5 bases to trimming and J lost 1 base, with 9 bases between them. In germline, CDR1 is MNHEY, CDR2 SMNVEV (reference sequence). This CDR3 spans 14 amino acids. The CDR3 DNA reads TGTGCCAGCAGTCCCGGACAGAGCAATCAGCCCCAGCATTTT. Protein sequence: CASSPGQSNQPQHF.

V is TRBV4-2 and J is TRBJ1-4; D is perhaps TRBD1 (5 bases). Germline CDR1 is LGHNA and CDR2 is YNFKEQ. Between the trimmed V and J ends, which lost 4 bases and 8 bases, there was a span of 17 bases. The CDR3 is 15 amino acids. The CDR3 sequence: CASSLGRNGLEKLFF. CDR3 nucleotides: TGTGCCAGCAGCCTGGGGCGTAACGGGTTGGAAAAACTGTTTTTT.

The table lists this clone with a count of one. The V call is TRBV19, the J call TRBJ2-1, with a possible D match to TRBD2 (5 bases). The length of the CDR3 is 14 residues. Germline V gene sequence: CDR1 LNHDA, CDR2 SQIVND (reference sequence). V was shortened by 6 bases and J by 5 bases, with 14 bases between the two germline ends. The chain's CDR3 is CASRRGPINNEQFF. CDR3 nucleotides: TGTGCCAGTAGAAGAGGGCCGATTAACAATGAGCAGTTCTTC.